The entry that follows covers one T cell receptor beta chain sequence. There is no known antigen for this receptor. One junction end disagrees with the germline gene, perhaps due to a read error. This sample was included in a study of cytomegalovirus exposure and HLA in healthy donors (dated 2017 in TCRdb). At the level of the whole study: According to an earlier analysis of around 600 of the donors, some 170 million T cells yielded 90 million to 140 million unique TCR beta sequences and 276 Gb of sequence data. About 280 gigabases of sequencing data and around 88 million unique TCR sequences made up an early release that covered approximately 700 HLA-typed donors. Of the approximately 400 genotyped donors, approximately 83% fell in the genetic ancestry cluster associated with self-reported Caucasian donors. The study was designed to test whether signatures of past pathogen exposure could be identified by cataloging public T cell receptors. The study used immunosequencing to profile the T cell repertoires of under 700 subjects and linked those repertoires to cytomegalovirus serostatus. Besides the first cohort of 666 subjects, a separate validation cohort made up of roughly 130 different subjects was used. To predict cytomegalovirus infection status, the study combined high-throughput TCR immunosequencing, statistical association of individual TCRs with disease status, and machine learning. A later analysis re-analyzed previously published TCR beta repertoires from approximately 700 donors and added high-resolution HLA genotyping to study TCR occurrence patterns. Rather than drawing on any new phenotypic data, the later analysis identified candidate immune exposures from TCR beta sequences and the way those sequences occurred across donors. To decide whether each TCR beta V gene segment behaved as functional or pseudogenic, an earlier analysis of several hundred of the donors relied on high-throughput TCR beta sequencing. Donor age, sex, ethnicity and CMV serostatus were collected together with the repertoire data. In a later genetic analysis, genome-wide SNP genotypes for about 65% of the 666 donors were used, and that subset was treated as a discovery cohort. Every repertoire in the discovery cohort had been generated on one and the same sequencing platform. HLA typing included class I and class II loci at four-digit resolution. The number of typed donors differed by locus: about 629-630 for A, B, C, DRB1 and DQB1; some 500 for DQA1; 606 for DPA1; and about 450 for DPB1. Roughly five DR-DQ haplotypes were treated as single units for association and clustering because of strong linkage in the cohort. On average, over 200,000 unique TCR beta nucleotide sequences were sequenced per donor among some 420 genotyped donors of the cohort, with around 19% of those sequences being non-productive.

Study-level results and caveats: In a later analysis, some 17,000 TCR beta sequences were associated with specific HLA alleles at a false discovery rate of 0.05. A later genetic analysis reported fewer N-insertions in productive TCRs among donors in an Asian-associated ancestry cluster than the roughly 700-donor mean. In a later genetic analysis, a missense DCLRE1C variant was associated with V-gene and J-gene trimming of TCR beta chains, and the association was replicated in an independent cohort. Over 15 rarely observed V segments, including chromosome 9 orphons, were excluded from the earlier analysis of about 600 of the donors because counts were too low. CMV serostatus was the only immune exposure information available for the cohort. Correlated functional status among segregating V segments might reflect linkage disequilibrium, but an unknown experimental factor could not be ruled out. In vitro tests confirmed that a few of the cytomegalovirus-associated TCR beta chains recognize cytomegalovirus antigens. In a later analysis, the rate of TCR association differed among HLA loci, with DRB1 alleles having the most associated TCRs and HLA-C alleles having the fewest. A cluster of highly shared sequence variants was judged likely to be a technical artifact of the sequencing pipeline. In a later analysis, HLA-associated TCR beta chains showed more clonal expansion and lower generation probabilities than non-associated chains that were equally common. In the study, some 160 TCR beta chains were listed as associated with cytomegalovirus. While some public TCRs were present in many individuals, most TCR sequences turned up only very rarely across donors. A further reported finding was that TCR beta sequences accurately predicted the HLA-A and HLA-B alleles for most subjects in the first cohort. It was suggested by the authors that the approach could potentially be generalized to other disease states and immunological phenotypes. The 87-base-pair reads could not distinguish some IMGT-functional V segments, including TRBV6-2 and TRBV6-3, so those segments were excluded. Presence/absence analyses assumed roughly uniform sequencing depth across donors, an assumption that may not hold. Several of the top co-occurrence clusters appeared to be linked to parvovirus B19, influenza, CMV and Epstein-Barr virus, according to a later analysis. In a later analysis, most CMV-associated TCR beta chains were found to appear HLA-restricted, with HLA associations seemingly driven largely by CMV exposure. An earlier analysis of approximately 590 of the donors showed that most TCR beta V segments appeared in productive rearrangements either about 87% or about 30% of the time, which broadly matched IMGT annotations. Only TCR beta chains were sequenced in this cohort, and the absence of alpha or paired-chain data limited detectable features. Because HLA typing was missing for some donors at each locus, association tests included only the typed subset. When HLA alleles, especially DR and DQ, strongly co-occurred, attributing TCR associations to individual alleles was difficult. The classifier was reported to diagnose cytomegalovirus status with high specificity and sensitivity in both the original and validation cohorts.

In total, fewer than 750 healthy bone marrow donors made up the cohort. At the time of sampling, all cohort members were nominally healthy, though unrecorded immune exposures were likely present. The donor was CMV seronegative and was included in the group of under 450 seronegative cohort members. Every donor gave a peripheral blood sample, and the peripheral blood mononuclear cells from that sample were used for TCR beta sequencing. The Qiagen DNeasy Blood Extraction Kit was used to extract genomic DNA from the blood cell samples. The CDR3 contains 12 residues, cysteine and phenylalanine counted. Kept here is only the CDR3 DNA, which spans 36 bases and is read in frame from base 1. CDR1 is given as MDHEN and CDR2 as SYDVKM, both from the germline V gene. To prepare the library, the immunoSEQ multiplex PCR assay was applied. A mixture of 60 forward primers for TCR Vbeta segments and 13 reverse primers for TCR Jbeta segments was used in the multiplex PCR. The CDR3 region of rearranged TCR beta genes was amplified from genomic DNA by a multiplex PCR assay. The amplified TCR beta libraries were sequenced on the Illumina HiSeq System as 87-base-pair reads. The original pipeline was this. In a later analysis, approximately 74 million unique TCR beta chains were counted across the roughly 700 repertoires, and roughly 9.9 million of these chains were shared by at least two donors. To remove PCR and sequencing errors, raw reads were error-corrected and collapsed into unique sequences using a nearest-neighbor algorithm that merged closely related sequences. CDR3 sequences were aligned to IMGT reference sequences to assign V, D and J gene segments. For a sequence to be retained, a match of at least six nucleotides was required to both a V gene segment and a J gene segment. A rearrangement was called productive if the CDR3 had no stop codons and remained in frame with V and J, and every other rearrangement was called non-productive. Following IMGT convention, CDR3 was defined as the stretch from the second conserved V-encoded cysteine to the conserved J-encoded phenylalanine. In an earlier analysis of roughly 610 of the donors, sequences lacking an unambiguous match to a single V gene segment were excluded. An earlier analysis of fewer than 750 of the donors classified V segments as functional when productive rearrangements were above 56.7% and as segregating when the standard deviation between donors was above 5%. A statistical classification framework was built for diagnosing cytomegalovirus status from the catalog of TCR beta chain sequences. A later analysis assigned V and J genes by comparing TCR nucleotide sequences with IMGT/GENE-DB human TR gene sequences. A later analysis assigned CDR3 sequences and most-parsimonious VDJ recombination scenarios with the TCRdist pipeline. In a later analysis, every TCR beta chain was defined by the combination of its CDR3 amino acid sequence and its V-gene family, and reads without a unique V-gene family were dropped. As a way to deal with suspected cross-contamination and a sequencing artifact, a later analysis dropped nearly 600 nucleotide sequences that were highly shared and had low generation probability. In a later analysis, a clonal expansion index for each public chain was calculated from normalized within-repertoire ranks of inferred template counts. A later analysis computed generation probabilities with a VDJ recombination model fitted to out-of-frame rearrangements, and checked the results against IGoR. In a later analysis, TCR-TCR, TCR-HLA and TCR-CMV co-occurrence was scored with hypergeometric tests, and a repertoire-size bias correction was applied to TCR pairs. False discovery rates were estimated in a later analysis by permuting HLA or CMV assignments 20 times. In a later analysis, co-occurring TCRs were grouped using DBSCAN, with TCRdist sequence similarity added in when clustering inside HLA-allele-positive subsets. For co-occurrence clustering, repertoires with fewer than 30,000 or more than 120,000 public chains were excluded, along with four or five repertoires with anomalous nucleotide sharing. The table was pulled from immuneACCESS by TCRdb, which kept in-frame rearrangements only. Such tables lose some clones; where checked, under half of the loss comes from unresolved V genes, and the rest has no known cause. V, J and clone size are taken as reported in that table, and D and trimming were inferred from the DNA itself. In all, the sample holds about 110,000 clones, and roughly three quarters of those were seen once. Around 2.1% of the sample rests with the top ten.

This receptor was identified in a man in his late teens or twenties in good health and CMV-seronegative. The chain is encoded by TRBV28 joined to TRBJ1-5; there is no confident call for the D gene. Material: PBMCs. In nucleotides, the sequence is TGTGCCAGCAGCCTCCCCTATGGGTCGGAGGTATTT. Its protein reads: CASSLPYGSEVF. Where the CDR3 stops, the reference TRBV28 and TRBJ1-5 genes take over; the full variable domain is DVKVTQSSRYLVKRTGEKVFLECVQDMDHENMFWYRQDPGLGLRLIYFSYDVKMKEKGDIPEGYSVSREKKERFSLILESASTNQTSMYLCASSLPYGSEVFGDGTRLSIL.